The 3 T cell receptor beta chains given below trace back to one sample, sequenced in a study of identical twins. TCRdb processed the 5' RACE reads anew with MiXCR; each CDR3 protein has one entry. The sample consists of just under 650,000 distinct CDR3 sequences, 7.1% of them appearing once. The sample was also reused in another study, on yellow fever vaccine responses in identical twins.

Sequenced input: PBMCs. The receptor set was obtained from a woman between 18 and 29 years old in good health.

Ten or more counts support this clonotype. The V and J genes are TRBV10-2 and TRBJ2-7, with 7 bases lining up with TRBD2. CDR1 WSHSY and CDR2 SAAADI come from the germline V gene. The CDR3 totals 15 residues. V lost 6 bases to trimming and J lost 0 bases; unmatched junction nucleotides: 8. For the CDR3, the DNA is TGCGCCAGCAGCATAGCGGGTTGGAGCTCCTACGAGCAGTACTTC. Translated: CASSIAGWSSYEQYF.

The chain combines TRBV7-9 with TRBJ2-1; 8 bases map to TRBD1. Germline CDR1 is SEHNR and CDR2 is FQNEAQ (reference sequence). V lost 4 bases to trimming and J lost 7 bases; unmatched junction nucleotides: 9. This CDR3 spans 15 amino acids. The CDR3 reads CASSSQGARLNEQFF. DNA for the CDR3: TGTGCCAGCAGCTCCCAGGGGGCGCGGTTGAATGAGCAGTTCTTC.

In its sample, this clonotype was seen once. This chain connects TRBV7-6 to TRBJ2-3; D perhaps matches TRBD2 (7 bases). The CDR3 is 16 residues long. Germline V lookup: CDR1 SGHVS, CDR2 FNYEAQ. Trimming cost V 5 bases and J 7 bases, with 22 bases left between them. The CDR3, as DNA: TGTGCCAGCAGCCCCCTGGGGGCGGGAGATAGAAATACGCAGTATTTT. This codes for CASSPLGAGDRNTQYF.